This is a list of T cell receptor beta chains from one sample in a study of somatic mutations in cytotoxic T cells in rheumatoid arthritis. The assay was immunoSEQ multiplex PCR, and TCRdb's table has in-frame clones only and misses some. The sample has about 15,000 clones; around 74% are singletons. What was sequenced was CD8+ T cells sorted from blood. The receptors originated from an adult with rheumatoid arthritis. Each CDR3 is given with its conserved first and last residue. Fields, in order: V gene, clone size, D gene, J gene, CDR3 DNA, CDR3 protein. D genes are given only for firm matches. Size is stated for part of the rows, as once, few or many counts, or as a class when the clone is expanded.

TRBV29-1	NA	TRBD1	TRBJ2-1	TGCAGCGTTGAAGGGGGACAGGGGCCCACTGAGCAGTTCTTC	CSVEGGQGPTEQFF
TRBV6-1	medium-sized	NA	TRBJ1-6	TGTGCCAGCAGTGAAGATTGGGGGGCTAATTCACCCCTCCACTTT	CASSEDWGANSPLHF
TRBV7-2	NA	TRBD1	TRBJ2-5	TGTGCCAGCAGCCCCCCAGCAGGGGGAGAGACCCAGTACTTC	CASSPPAGGETQYF
TRBV5-3	NA	NA	TRBJ2-7	TGTGCCAGAAGGTTGCCCCAGAACTCCTACGAGCAGTACTTC	CARRLPQNSYEQYF
TRBV7-8	NA	TRBD1	TRBJ1-5	TGTGCCAGCAGCCGTTACAGGGGTGGCAATCAGCCCCAGCATTTT	CASSRYRGGNQPQHF
TRBV11-1	NA	NA	TRBJ2-2	TGTGCCAGCAGCTCCCCCACCGGGGAGCTGTTTTTT	CASSSPTGELFF
TRBV27	NA	NA	TRBJ1-5	TGTGCCAGCAGCCGTGGGTGGTCGTACTTACAGCCCCAGCATTTT	CASSRGWSYLQPQHF
TRBV7-9	few	NA	TRBJ2-1	TGTGCCAGCGGTCGTGACAGGTACAATGAGCAGTTCTTC	CASGRDRYNEQFF
TRBV6-5	NA	TRBD1	TRBJ1-2	TGTGCCAGCAGTTACGGGACAGGGACCTATGGCTACACCTTC	CASSYGTGTYGYTF
TRBV5-1	NA	NA	TRBJ1-4	TGCGCCAGCAGCGCGGGAGTTGCAACTAATGAAAAACTGTTTTTT	CASSAGVATNEKLFF
TRBV4-1	NA	TRBD1	TRBJ1-4	TGCGCCAGCAGCCAAGATGCCCCCGGGACAGAAAATGAAAAACTGTTTTTT	CASSQDAPGTENEKLFF
TRBV27	NA	NA	TRBJ1-6	TGTGCCAGCAGTTTATCGGGGGTTTCACCCCTCCACTTT	CASSLSGVSPLHF
TRBV20-1	NA	NA	TRBJ1-2	TGCAGTGCTATCCCAGGAGATGGCTACACCTTC	CSAIPGDGYTF
TRBV27	NA	TRBD2	TRBJ2-7	TGTGCCAGCAGTTTAGGACCGGGGGGGACCTACGAGCAGTACTTC	CASSLGPGGTYEQYF